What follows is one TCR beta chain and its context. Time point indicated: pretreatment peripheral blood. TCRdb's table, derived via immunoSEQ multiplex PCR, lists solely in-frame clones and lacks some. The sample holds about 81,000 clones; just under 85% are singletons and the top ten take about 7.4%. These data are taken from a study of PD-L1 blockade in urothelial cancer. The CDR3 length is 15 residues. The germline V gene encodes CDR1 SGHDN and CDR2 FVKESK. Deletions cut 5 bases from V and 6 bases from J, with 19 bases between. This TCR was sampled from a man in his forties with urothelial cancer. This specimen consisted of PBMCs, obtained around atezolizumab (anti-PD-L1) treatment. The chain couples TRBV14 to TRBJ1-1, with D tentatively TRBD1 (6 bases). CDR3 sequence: CASSSSGGRPAEAFF. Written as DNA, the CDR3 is TGTGCCAGCAGCTCCTCGGGGGGCCGGCCGGCTGAAGCTTTCTTT.